The 20 T cell receptor beta chains below were found in one sample sequenced in a study of OX40 agonist ivuxolimab in advanced cancers. TCRdb's copy holds only in-frame clones and misses some; the assay was immunoSEQ multiplex PCR. Seen here are 70,000 to 95,000 clones, around 80% observed once, and the top ten hold 1.5% to 2%. This specimen consisted of CD4+ or CD8+ T cells sorted from blood, obtained in a trial of the OX40 agonist ivuxolimab. These receptors all stem from an adult with an advanced solid tumor such as melanoma, head and neck, liver or kidney cancer.

V gene TRBV30 combines with J gene TRBJ2-2; D is possibly TRBD1 (6 bases). V was clipped by 2 bases and J by 1 base, with 11 bases between them. CDR1 and CDR2 (germline): GTSNPN, SVGIG (reference sequence). The CDR3 contains 15 residues. The CDR3 nucleotides read TGTGCCTGGAGTCCAAGGGGGTGGAACACCGGGGAGCTGTTTTTT. Protein: CAWSPRGWNTGELFF.

The chain employs TRBV4-1 and TRBJ2-2; D remains ambiguous. Germline CDR1 and CDR2: MGHRA and YSYEKL. V was clipped by 1 base and J by 0 bases, with 6 bases between them. The CDR3 loop spans 15 amino acids. CDR3 in DNA: TGCGCCAGCAGCCAAGGAACAGCGAACACCGGGGAGCTGTTTTTT. Protein product: CASSQGTANTGELFF.

V gene TRBV11-3 combines with J gene TRBJ2-3, with 7 nucleotides matching TRBD1. Per germline, CDR1 SGHNT and CDR2 YENEEA. Unmatched junction bases numbered 8, after V lost 3 bases and J lost 2 bases. CDR3 length: 16 amino acids. The CDR3 is CASSFRARGNTDTQYF. The CDR3 DNA reads TGTGCCAGCAGCTTTAGGGCCAGGGGGAACACAGATACGCAGTATTTT. Full variable domain (outside the CDR3, taken from reference TRBV11-3 and TRBJ2-3): EAGVVQSPRYKIIEKKQPVAFWCNPISGHNTLYWYLQNLGQGPELLIRYENEEAVDDSQLPKDRFSAERLKGVDSTLKIQPAELGDSAVYLCASSFRARGNTDTQYFGPGTRLTVL.

V gene TRBV5-1 combines with J gene TRBJ1-2; 7 bases line up with TRBD1. The CDR3 consists of 14 residues. The germline V gene has CDR1 SGHRS and CDR2 YFSETQ. The junction had 8 bases not matched to a gene; V was cut back by 3 bases and J by 6 bases. This CDR3 is CASSSGQDWDGYTF. The CDR3 DNA is TGCGCCAGCAGCTCTGGACAGGACTGGGATGGCTACACCTTC.

The CDR3 protein is CASSPPQRGRYGGYTF. The CDR3 DNA reads TGTGCCAGCTCACCTCCCCAGAGAGGCCGTTATGGTGGCTACACCTTC. The rearrangement uses TRBV18 and TRBJ1-2; D not certain. This CDR3 contains 16 residues. Germline V gene sequence: CDR1 KGHSH, CDR2 LQKENI. The ends were cut back, 3 bases at V and 7 bases at J, with 21 bases in the middle.

The chain uses TRBV18 and TRBJ1-4; 9 bases match TRBD1. Losses at the gene ends were 3 bases for V and 7 bases for J; bases not matched to a gene: 3. The germline gives CDR1 KGHSH, CDR2 LQKENI. This CDR3 is built from 14 residues. The CDR3 sequence is CASSPDRGPEKLFF. Here the CDR3 DNA reads TGTGCCAGCTCACCGGACAGGGGACCTGAAAAACTGTTTTTT.

This clone has just one count. This chain uses TRBV7-2 with TRBJ2-2, with 8 bases matching TRBD2. V trimming: 3 bases; J trimming: 6 bases; junction bases outside the gene matches: 6. CDR1 and CDR2 from the germline V gene are SGHTA and FQGNSA. The CDR3 runs to 15 residues. CDR3 protein: CASSFNGGAAGELFF. The CDR3 region has the DNA TGTGCCAGCAGCTTTAACGGGGGGGCGGCCGGGGAGCTGTTTTTT.

The rearrangement uses TRBV2 and TRBJ2-5; D is ambiguous. The CDR3 contains 13 residues. V shed 7 bases and J shed 2 bases, with 11 bases lying between them. CDR1 and CDR2 from the germline V gene are SNHLY and FYNNEI. The CDR3 sequence: CASNWVGQETQYF. CDR3 nucleotides: TGTGCCAGCAATTGGGTGGGGCAAGAGACCCAGTACTTC.

The gene calls are TRBV10-3 and TRBJ1-1, with D uncertain. Germline values: CDR1 ENHRY, CDR2 SYGVKD. This CDR3 region has 13 residues. Trimming stripped 5 bases from V and 3 bases from J, with 10 bases between. The CDR3 DNA reads as TGTGCCATCAGTCCGTCGGACGACACTGAAGCTTTCTTT. As protein: CAISPSDDTEAFF.

V usage is TRBV5-1 and J usage is TRBJ2-4, with unresolved D. CDR1 and CDR2 from the germline V gene are SGHRS and YFSETQ. Trimming stripped 0 bases from V and 0 bases from J, with 10 bases between. The CDR3 length is 16 residues. CDR3 DNA sequence: TGCGCCAGCAGCTTGGGTCTAAATGAAGCCAAAAACATTCAGTACTTC. Protein sequence: CASSLGLNEAKNIQYF.

This chain links TRBV7-6 with TRBJ2-3; TRBD2 matches 9 bases. The CDR3 loop spans 17 amino acids. Germline CDR1 reads SGHVS; CDR2 reads FNYEAQ. Unmatched junction bases numbered 11, after V lost 3 bases and J lost 4 bases. In nucleotides, the CDR3 is TGTGCCAGCAGCTTTTTAAGAGCGGGGGGCTCCGCAGATACGCAGTATTTT. Translated: CASSFLRAGGSADTQYF.

The chain is built from TRBV5-1 and TRBJ1-2; no reliable D call. Per the germline V gene, CDR1 is SGHRS and CDR2 is YFSETQ. The CDR3 extends over 12 amino acids. Trimming stripped 0 bases from V and 4 bases from J, with 4 bases between. Here the CDR3 DNA reads TGCGCCAGCAGCTTGGACAGCTATGGCTACACCTTC. Its protein is CASSLDSYGYTF.

This sequence joins TRBV30 and TRBJ2-1; 9 positions agree with TRBD1. This CDR3 contains 13 residues. V was pared by 4 bases and J by 7 bases, with 5 bases of the junction left unmatched. Germline CDR1 reads GTSNPN; CDR2 reads SVGIG (reference sequence). CDR3 coding DNA: TGTGCCTGGAAGGGACAGGGTGAAAATGAGCAGTTCTTC. It specifies CAWKGQGENEQFF. The whole variable domain, filled in from reference TRBV30 and TRBJ2-1, reads SQTIHQWPATLVQPVGSPLSLECTVEGTSNPNLYWYRQAAGRGLQLLFYSVGIGQISSEVPQNLSASRPQDRQFILSSKKLLLSDSGFYLCAWKGQGENEQFFGPGTRLTVL.

The V and J genes are TRBV5-1 and TRBJ2-7; TRBD1 is a possible D gene (6 bases). The V end lost 1 base, the J end lost 2 bases, and 10 bases lay between the germline ends. Germline V gene data show CDR1 as SGHRS and CDR2 as YFSETQ. The CDR3 covers 14 residues. In DNA form, the CDR3 reads TGCGCCAGCAGCTTGCAGGGGAGTACCTACGAGCAGTACTTC. Translated, it gives CASSLQGSTYEQYF.

This clone was seen once. The V gene is TRBV10-3, the J gene TRBJ1-3, with TRBD1 matching over 7 bases. Germline CDR1 reads ENHRY; CDR2 reads SYGVKD. This CDR3 has 15 amino acids. The V and J ends lost 6 bases and 3 bases, in that order; junction bases with no gene match: 8. CDR3 in amino acids: CAISAGQVGGNTIYF. The CDR3 DNA sequence: TGTGCCATCAGCGCAGGACAGGTCGGTGGAAACACCATATATTTT.

The CDR3: CASSLPTFGTGSSLPQHF. Written as DNA, the CDR3 is TGTGCCAGCAGTTTACCGACCTTCGGCACAGGGTCTTCTTTGCCCCAGCATTTT. The chain is built from TRBV28 and TRBJ1-5; tentative D call: TRBD1 (6 bases). CDR1 MDHEN and CDR2 SYDVKM come from the germline V gene. There are 18 residues in the CDR3. The germline V and J ends were trimmed by 2 bases and 9 bases, with 26 bases remaining between them.

J is TRBJ2-3 and V is TRBV11-2; D gene ambiguous. This CDR3 is built from 11 residues. Germline V gene sequence: CDR1 SGHAT, CDR2 FQNNGV. V lost 3 bases and J lost 5, with 3 bases in between. This chain's CDR3 is CASSLIDTQYF. In DNA, the CDR3 is TGTGCCAGCAGCTTGATAGATACGCAGTATTTT.

The chain combines TRBV28 with TRBJ2-5; D remains unclear. Trimming stripped 6 bases from V and 3 bases from J, with 17 bases between. The length of the CDR3 is 15 residues. Germline V gene lookup returns CDR1 MDHEN and CDR2 SYDVKM. This CDR3 is CASRAPDWGKETQYF. DNA for the CDR3: TGTGCCAGCAGAGCTCCTGATTGGGGTAAAGAGACCCAGTACTTC. The whole variable domain, remainder taken from reference TRBV28 and TRBJ2-5, is DVKVTQSSRYLVKRTGEKVFLECVQDMDHENMFWYRQDPGLGLRLIYFSYDVKMKEKGDIPEGYSVSREKKERFSLILESASTNQTSMYLCASRAPDWGKETQYFGPGTRLLVL.

Concerning this clone itself: At the DNA level, this CDR3 is encoded by other sequences in the same sample as well. The J gene is TRBJ2-5, the V gene TRBV18; D call uncertain. The CDR3 runs 13 residues. The germline V gene encodes CDR1 KGHSH and CDR2 LQKENI. Trimming shortened V by 0 bases and J by 0 bases, and 2 bases separated the two germline ends. Written as DNA, the CDR3 is TGTGCCAGCTCACCACCGAACCAAGAGACCCAGTACTTC. It codes for CASSPPNQETQYF.

V gene TRBV10-2 combines with J gene TRBJ1-1; D gene unclear. Germline CDR1 reads WSHSY; CDR2 reads SAAADI. This CDR3 is 13 amino acids long. V was clipped by 0 bases and J by 11 bases, with 13 bases between them. CDR3 sequence: CASSESLRRGAFF. In DNA form, the CDR3 reads TGCGCCAGCAGTGAGTCTCTCCGAAGAGGCGCTTTCTTT.